What follows is one TCR beta chain and its context. Its target is unknown. cDNA libraries of TCR beta carried unique molecular identifiers. Once 1 to 10 million T cells were used, hundreds of thousands of cDNA molecules resulted. In TCRdb, the PCR reads were re-called with MiXCR into one record per CDR3 protein. Here the sample spans roughly 870,000 distinct CDR3 sequences, approximately 53% being singletons. This sample is part of a study of post-analysis software for immune sequencing data. Study background: Progressive-relapsing, secondary progressive and relapsing-remitting multiple sclerosis were among the disease courses included.

There are 17 residues in the CDR3. V lost 0 bases and J lost 1; bases outside the gene matches: 3. CDR1 and CDR2 (germline): SGHVS, FQNEAQ. Study observations and caveats: Those with multiple sclerosis, the patient group, showed significantly lower normalized Chao1 diversity than controls. Comparison of patients with controls showed roughly five TRBV segments more frequent in patients, TRBV5-6, TRBV5-1 and TRBV20-1 among them. Co-batched samples clustered tightly together by F measure.

This TCR was sampled from a girl under 18 with multiple sclerosis. V and J are TRBV7-8 and TRBJ2-3; 11 nucleotides match TRBD2. The sequenced sample was blood. DNA of the CDR3: TGTGCCAGCAGCTTAGCGCGACTAGCGGGGCGCACAGATACGCAGTATTTT. Amino acid sequence: CASSLARLAGRTDTQYF.